The 24 T cell receptor beta chains below were found in one sample sequenced in a study of blood T cells in healthy people across ages. A J-beta primer mix and a sample-barcoded 5' primer were used in a second PCR of about 6 to 12 cycles. In TCRdb, the 5' RACE reads were re-called with MiXCR into one record per CDR3 protein. In the table there are roughly 800,000 distinct CDR3 sequences, 58% of which are singletons. The sequenced sample consisted of blood. These receptors originate from a man aged 30 to 39 in good health.

The rearrangement links TRBV9 to TRBJ1-2; D is perhaps TRBD1 (5 bases). Germline V lookup: CDR1 SGDLS, CDR2 YYNGEE. V was trimmed by 4 bases and J by 3 bases, leaving 13 bases between them. The CDR3 covers 14 residues. The CDR3 protein is CASSTLTGDYGYTF. The CDR3 coding sequence is TGTGCCAGCAGCACACTAACGGGGGACTATGGCTACACCTTC.

This clonotype came up once. The rearrangement uses TRBV20-1 and TRBJ2-3; 8 nucleotides align to TRBD2. Trimming at V came to 6 bases and at J to 6 bases, leaving 17 bases not matched to a gene. Germline V lookup: CDR1 DFQATT, CDR2 SNEGSKA (reference sequence). The CDR3 consists of 16 residues. The CDR3 here is CSAIQMGLAGVDTQYF. Here the CDR3 DNA reads TGCAGTGCCATTCAAATGGGGCTAGCGGGTGTGGATACGCAGTATTTT.

This chain connects TRBV6-2 or TRBV6-3 to TRBJ2-3; 12 bases line up with TRBD2. The junction had 6 bases not matched to a gene; V was cut back by 4 bases and J by 7 bases. Germline CDR1 reads MNHEY; CDR2 reads SVGEGT. The CDR3 length is 15 residues. The CDR3 bases are TGTGCCAGCAGTTTCGGGACTAGCGGGCGGAATACGCAGTATTTT. It yields the protein CASSFGTSGRNTQYF.

This clonotype was found once. V usage is TRBV20-1 and J usage is TRBJ2-1, with 11 bases aligning to TRBD2. The germline V gene encodes CDR1 DFQATT and CDR2 SNEGSKA (reference sequence). V shed 6 bases and J 9 bases; nucleotides not matched to a gene: 13. The CDR3 covers 15 residues. The CDR3: CSAPTLAGGFGEQFF. For the CDR3, the DNA is TGCAGTGCCCCGACCCTAGCGGGAGGTTTCGGTGAGCAGTTCTTC.

The rearrangement uses TRBV12-3 or TRBV12-4 and TRBJ2-5; 11 bases are shared with TRBD2. The junction had 11 bases not matched to a gene; V was cut back by 6 bases and J by 2 bases. The length of the CDR3 is 17 residues. The CDR3 region has the DNA TGTGCCAGCAGCCCAAGTAAAGCTAGCGGGGGGCAAGAGACCCAGTACTTC. It yields the protein CASSPSKASGGQETQYF.

This sequence joins TRBV25-1 and TRBJ2-6; D possibly corresponds to TRBD1 (6 bases). Trimming took 2 bases from V and 1 from J, leaving 12 bases between them. The CDR3 is 17 amino acids. Germline CDR1 is MGHDK and CDR2 is SYGVNS. The CDR3 bases are TGTGCCAGCAGTGAAGCAATTACAGGGTCTGGGGCCAACGTCCTGACTTTC. Translation gives CASSEAITGSGANVLTF.

The table lists this clonotype with a few counts. This sequence joins TRBV14 and TRBJ1-6, with 7 bases that match TRBD1. CDR1 and CDR2 from the germline V gene are SGHDN and FVKESK. V lost 4 bases and J lost 0; bases outside the gene matches: 6. This CDR3 comprises 17 residues. The CDR3 DNA reads as TGTGCCAGCAGCCCCGGGACAGCCAGCTCCTATAATTCACCCCTCCACTTT. Translated: CASSPGTASSYNSPLHF.

The genes are TRBV6-6 and TRBJ1-2; perhaps TRBD1 as D (6 bases). The V end was cut by 7 bases, the J end by 4 bases, with 10 bases between. CDR1 and CDR2 (germline): MNHNY, SVGAGI (reference sequence). The CDR3 runs 12 residues. The CDR3 region is CASTDRSYGYTF. DNA of the CDR3: TGTGCCAGCACCGACAGGAGCTATGGCTACACCTTC.

The chain carries TRBV7-2 and TRBJ2-7; D is possibly TRBD2 (6 bases). The CDR3 has 19 residues. V was pared by 2 bases and J by 0 bases, with 23 bases between. CDR1 is SGHTA, CDR2 FQGNSA, per germline. Here the CDR3 DNA reads TGTGCCAGCAGCTTAACTAAAGGGTTGATGGCGGGACCCTCCTACGAGCAGTACTTC. This translates into CASSLTKGLMAGPSYEQYF. Full variable domain (rest looked up from reference TRBV7-2 and TRBJ2-7): GAGVSQSPSNKVTEKGKDVELRCDPISGHTALYWYRQSLGQGLEFLIYFQGNSAPDKSGLPSDRFSAERTGGSVSTLTIQRTQQEDSAVYLCASSLTKGLMAGPSYEQYFGPGTRLTVT.

This chain uses TRBV9 with TRBJ2-3, with no clear D. V lost 7 bases to trimming and J lost 2 bases, with 5 bases between them. The CDR3 covers 11 residues. Germline CDR1 and CDR2: SGDLS and YYNGEE. The CDR3 DNA follows: TGTGCCAGCGGATACACAGATACGCAGTATTTT. Protein sequence: CASGYTDTQYF.

This clonotype turned up a few times. J is TRBJ2-5 and V is TRBV14, with D possibly being TRBD2 (6 bases). CDR1 is SGHDN and CDR2 is FVKESK in the germline V gene. The ends were cut back, 4 bases at V and 5 bases at J, with 11 bases in the middle. The CDR3 has 13 amino acids. The CDR3 DNA is TGTGCCAGCAGCCGGGACTTTGCGGAGACCCAGTACTTC. It codes for CASSRDFAETQYF.

Comments on this clonotype: The junction differs from germline at one of its ends, possibly a read error. The chain employs TRBV12-3 or TRBV12-4 and TRBJ1-4, with 10 bases identical to TRBD1. The CDR3 totals 13 residues. The CDR3 here is CAGSLRQGAIPFF. As DNA, the CDR3 is TGTGCCGGCAGTTTAAGACAGGGGGCGATTCCGTTTTTT.

V is TRBV27 and J is TRBJ2-5; weak D call: TRBD1 (5 bases). Trimming stripped 6 bases from V and 11 bases from J, with 16 bases between. CDR1 is MNHEY and CDR2 is SMNVEV in the germline V gene (reference sequence). The CDR3 is 12 residues long. The CDR3 DNA is TGTGCCAGCAGAGGGGCGTTTTTTCGGCAGTACTTC. It codes for CASRGAFFRQYF.

This clonotype was seen more than once but under ten times. The chain links TRBV7-2 to TRBJ2-1; TRBD1 matches at 9 bases. Germline trimming cut 8 bases from V and 7 bases from J; bases unmatched to any gene: 9. The length of the CDR3 is 14 residues. Germline V gene sequence: CDR1 SGHTA, CDR2 FQGNSA. CDR3 DNA sequence: TGTGCCAGCGCCAGCCAGGGACAGGGAAATGAGCAGTTCTTC. Translated: CASASQGQGNEQFF.

The V and J genes are TRBV14 and TRBJ1-2; D remains unclear. CDR1 is SGHDN, CDR2 FVKESK, per germline. This CDR3 is built from 13 residues. Trimming pared 0 bases from V and 4 bases from J, leaving 6 bases between. The CDR3 spells CASSQDVSYGYTF. CDR3 DNA: TGTGCCAGCAGCCAAGATGTAAGCTATGGCTACACCTTC. Complete variable domain (other parts from reference TRBV14 and TRBJ1-2): EAGVTQFPSHSVIEKGQTVTLRCDPISGHDNLYWYRRVMGKEIKFLLHFVKESKQDESGMPNNRFLAERTGGTYSTLKVQPAELEDSGVYFCASSQDVSYGYTFGSGTRLTVV.

J is TRBJ1-5 and V is TRBV12-3 or TRBV12-4; weak D call: TRBD1 (6 bases). V lost 3 bases, J lost 4 bases, and 13 bases lay in between. This CDR3 is 15 amino acids long. The CDR3 DNA sequence: TGTGCCAGCAGTTTGGGAGACCAGGGGAATCAGCCCCAGCATTTT. Its translation is CASSLGDQGNQPQHF.

This clonotype was found a few times. This may stem from a read error, because a much larger clone lies one nucleotide away. This chain uses TRBV7-2 with TRBJ2-3; no clear D gene. V was clipped by 0 bases and J by 5 bases, with 0 bases between them. Germline V gene sequence: CDR1 SGHTA, CDR2 FQGNSA. The CDR3 totals 11 residues. CDR3: CTSSLADTQYF. DNA for the CDR3: TGTACCAGCAGCTTAGCAGATACGCAGTATTTT.

V gene TRBV6-1 combines with J gene TRBJ2-7; the match to TRBD1 covers 7 bases. The CDR3 extends over 14 amino acids. The germline gives CDR1 MNHNS, CDR2 SASEGT. J gave up 1 base and V 7 bases, and 7 bases lay outside the gene matches. CDR3 protein: CASKDRDRSYEQYF. The CDR3 coding sequence is TGTGCCAGCAAGGACCGGGACAGATCCTACGAGCAGTACTTC.

This clonotype has only a few counts. The rearrangement joins TRBV10-3 to TRBJ1-2; D perhaps matches TRBD1 (6 bases). Trimming shortened V by 6 bases and J by 0 bases, and 11 bases separated the two germline ends. The CDR3 contains 14 residues. The germline V gene encodes CDR1 ENHRY and CDR2 SYGVKD. The CDR3 sequence is CAIRDSISNYGYTF. The CDR3 bases are TGTGCCATCAGGGACAGTATCTCTAACTATGGCTACACCTTC.

V usage is TRBV27 and J usage is TRBJ2-1; D possibly corresponds to TRBD2 (6 bases). With 5 bases removed from V and 4 bases from J, the gap between germline ends came to 15 bases. The V gene's germline CDR1 is MNHEY and CDR2 SMNVEV (reference sequence). This CDR3 has 15 residues. The CDR3 sequence: CASSPGTGPYNEQFF. In DNA, the CDR3 is TGTGCCAGCAGTCCAGGGACTGGGCCATACAATGAGCAGTTCTTC.

This clonotype was seen only a few times. V usage is TRBV6-2 or TRBV6-3 and J usage is TRBJ2-1, with D tentatively TRBD1 or TRBD2 (6 bases each). The CDR3 runs to 14 residues. Germline V gene sequence: CDR1 MNHEY, CDR2 SVGEGT. V was shortened by 8 bases and J by 2 bases, with 13 bases between the two germline ends. The CDR3 spells CASREEGAYNEQFF. CDR3 DNA sequence: TGTGCCAGCCGAGAGGAGGGGGCCTACAATGAGCAGTTCTTC.

This clonotype was detected only once. The chain couples TRBV6-6 to TRBJ2-1; 12 bases are a match to TRBD2. The CDR3 has 15 residues. Germline V gene lookup returns CDR1 MNHNY and CDR2 SVGAGI (reference sequence). Unmatched junction bases numbered 5, after V lost 5 bases and J lost 6 bases. The CDR3 bases are TGTGCCAGCAGTCCCCTAGCGGGAGGGTTCAATGAGCAGTTCTTC. Translated: CASSPLAGGFNEQFF.

This clonotype came up once. The rearrangement links TRBV6-5 to TRBJ1-2; TRBD1 matches at 7 bases. V shed 4 bases, J shed 1 base, and the junction held 15 bases outside the gene matches. CDR1 and CDR2 (germline): MNHEY, SVGAGI. The CDR3 covers 18 residues. The chain's CDR3 is CASSSWQGGFLDNYGYTF. CDR3 sequence (DNA): TGTGCCAGCAGTTCCTGGCAGGGGGGGTTCTTGGATAACTATGGCTACACCTTC.

This chain uses TRBV28 with TRBJ1-2; a possible D gene is TRBD1 (5 bases). The CDR3 extends over 16 amino acids. Between the trimmed V and J ends, which lost 5 bases and 4 bases, there was a span of 20 bases. Germline loops: CDR1 MDHEN, CDR2 SYDVKM. CDR3 sequence: CASSGTSGGSVYGYTF. In DNA form, the CDR3 reads TGTGCCAGCAGTGGAACTTCCGGGGGATCGGTCTATGGCTACACCTTC.